Listed here are 7 T cell receptor beta chains from one sample, sequenced in a study of T-cell reconstitution after alpha-beta-depleted transplantation in children. A TCRbeta library incorporating unique molecular identifiers was prepared. TCRdb independently ran MiXCR on the PCR reads; one entry per CDR3 protein. Of about 980,000 distinct CDR3 sequences in the sample, about 26% are singletons; the top ten hold around 30%. This specimen consisted of PBMCs, mostly from graft donor cells, obtained 360 days after TCRalphabeta/CD19-depleted stem cell transplant. Receptor source: a boy less than two years old who had a stem cell transplant for SCID, so the T cells may come from the graft donor.

V usage is TRBV20-1 and J usage is TRBJ2-1, with TRBD2 as a possible D gene (5 bases). This CDR3 has 11 residues. Germline-derived CDR1 and CDR2 are DFQATT and SNEGSKA (reference sequence). The V end lost 5 bases, the J end lost 10 bases, and 12 bases lay between the germline ends. CDR3 nucleotides: TGCAGTGCTGGAAAGTGGAGGGAGCAGTTCTTC. It specifies CSAGKWREQFF.

This chain connects TRBV27 to TRBJ1-5; 10 bases fit TRBD1. Germline values: CDR1 MNHEY, CDR2 SMNVEV (reference sequence). The V gene end was trimmed by 5 bases and the J gene end by 6 bases; junction bases not matched to a gene: 10. This CDR3 spans 16 amino acids. The CDR3 sequence is CASSLGWDRGFQPQHF. The CDR3 coding sequence is TGTGCCAGCAGTCTAGGCTGGGACAGGGGTTTTCAGCCCCAGCATTTT.

This clonotype was seen only a few times. V and J are TRBV25-1 and TRBJ2-5; 9 nucleotides match TRBD2. The V and J ends lost 3 bases and 9 bases, in that order; junction bases with no gene match: 14. CDR3 length: 16 residues. Per the germline V gene, CDR1 is MGHDK and CDR2 is SYGVNS. The CDR3 DNA reads TGTGCCAGCAGTGATCCCGGCCGCGGGAGGGAGGCGCCCCAGTACTTC. Protein: CASSDPGRGREAPQYF.

This clonotype was found a few times. V is TRBV20-1 and J is TRBJ2-5, with D possibly TRBD2 on 6 matching bases. CDR3 length equals 15 residues. Germline V gives CDR1 DFQATT, CDR2 SNEGSKA (reference sequence). V gave up 0 bases and J gave up 5 bases, with 16 bases separating them. The CDR3 protein is CSAREGGLRAETQYF. The CDR3 DNA follows: TGCAGTGCTAGAGAGGGAGGTCTCCGAGCGGAGACCCAGTACTTC.

The CDR3 is CASSPRPDRVWSPLHF. CDR3 nucleotide sequence: TGTGCCAGCAGTCCGAGACCGGACAGGGTCTGGTCACCCCTCCACTTT. This chain uses TRBV12-3 or TRBV12-4 with TRBJ1-6, with 8 bases lining up with TRBD1. V dropped 5 bases and J dropped 10; count of bases not matched to a gene: 13. The CDR3 consists of 16 residues.

This chain uses TRBV29-1 with TRBJ2-7; no clear D gene. The CDR3 extends over 10 amino acids. Germline V gene data show CDR1 as SQVTM and CDR2 as ANQGSEA. V was pared by 4 bases and J by 7 bases, with 8 bases between. Here the CDR3 reads CSVGVREQYF. As DNA, the CDR3 is TGCAGCGTTGGGGTCCGTGAGCAGTACTTC.

This clonotype was picked up one time. The V gene is TRBV9, the J gene TRBJ2-5; D is possibly TRBD1 or TRBD2 (5 bases each). The CDR3 is made up of 12 amino acids. Trimming took 3 bases from V and 5 from J, leaving 8 bases between them. The germline CDR1 and CDR2 sequences are SGDLS and YYNGEE. Here the CDR3 DNA reads TGTGCCAGCAGCGGGGGGTTTGAGACCCAGTACTTC. This gives the protein CASSGGFETQYF.